These 4 T cell receptor beta chains originate from one sample sequenced in a study of vaccination effects on CD4 cells after COVID-19. Their recognized antigens are unknown. Libraries were prepared by immunoSEQ multiplex PCR; TCRdb keeps only in-frame clonotypes and omits some of them. The table has around 62,000 clones, around 70% seen once. The culture ran for approximately 10 days, and then CD4+ T cells were isolated. Each participant was administered two doses of either the BNT162b2 or the mRNA-1273 vaccine. The sample was CD4+ T cells from PBMCs cultured without peptide, taken after COVID-19 vaccination. The receptor set was obtained from a human donor who received a COVID-19 vaccine.

This chain links TRBV25-1 with TRBJ2-3; a possible D gene is TRBD1 (5 bases). Germline loops: CDR1 MGHDK, CDR2 SYGVNS. The V end lost 4 bases, the J end lost 2 bases, and 7 bases lay between the germline ends. The CDR3 is 13 residues long. For the CDR3, the DNA is TGTGCCAGCAGTGCCAGGGCCACAGATACGCAGTATTTT. As protein: CASSARATDTQYF.

This clone was seen more than once but under ten times. Here the CDR3 DNA reads TGTGCCAGCAGCGAGGAGAGAGGCTATGGCTACACCTTC. Encoded protein: CASSEERGYGYTF. The chain recombines TRBV7-3 with TRBJ1-2; unclear D gene. The CDR3 has 13 amino acids. V was cut by 5 bases and J by 4 bases, with 11 bases left in between. Germline CDR1 SGHTA, CDR2 FQGTGA.

This clone was detected only a few times. V is TRBV27 and J is TRBJ2-7; D might be TRBD2 (5 bases). The CDR3 is made up of 15 amino acids. CDR1 is MNHEY, CDR2 SMNVEV, per germline (reference sequence). V was cut by 8 bases and J by 0 bases, with 17 bases left in between. The CDR3 reads CASQRQFGPSYEQYV. The DNA of the CDR3 is TGTGCCAGCCAGCGGCAGTTTGGTCCCTCCTACGAGCAGTACGTC.

This clone has only a few counts. V gene TRBV7-6 combines with J gene TRBJ2-2, with TRBD1 matching over 7 bases. Trimming took 5 bases from V and 2 from J; bases not matched to a gene: 8. The V gene's germline CDR1 is SGHVS and CDR2 FNYEAQ. The CDR3 loop spans 16 amino acids. The CDR3 loop reads CASSARQGLNTGELFF. CDR3 nucleotide sequence: TGTGCCAGCAGCGCCCGACAGGGCCTAAACACCGGGGAGCTGTTTTTT.